This T cell receptor (beta chain) was captured in a study of blood T cell repertoires in COVID-19. Study in general: PBMCs, B-cell-depleted T cells, or T cells provided the cDNA or gDNA that made up the material.

This clone was observed a few times. Assay: immunoSEQ multiplex PCR; the TCRdb copy retains only in-frame clones and omits some. The sample records around 44,000 clones, about four fifths being singletons. The CDR3 is made up of 17 amino acids. Trimming at V came to 4 bases and at J to 1 base, leaving 9 bases not matched to a gene. Germline V gene data show CDR1 as MDHEN and CDR2 as SYDVKM. Input material: peripheral blood. The TCR sequence derives from a man aged 35 to 55 with active or convalescent COVID-19. J is TRBJ1-5 and V is TRBV28, with TRBD1 matching 8 bases. Here the CDR3 DNA reads TGTGCCAGCAGTTCTCCGGGCAGGGGGCGCAGCAATCAGCCCCAGCATTTT. It specifies CASSSPGRGRSNQPQHF.